One and the same sample provided the 30 T cell receptor beta chains below, sequenced in a study of cytomegalovirus exposure and HLA in healthy donors (dated by TCRdb to about 2017). The library relied on the immunoSEQ multiplex PCR assay. A mixture of 60 forward primers for TCR Vbeta segments and 13 reverse primers for TCR Jbeta segments was used in the multiplex PCR. TCRdb's version of the immuneACCESS table is confined to in-frame rearrangements and falls short of the full clone set. An unresolved V gene accounts for under half of the shortfall where checked; the remainder is of unknown origin. For this sample the table gives over 80,000 clones, of which around 72% were detected only once. The biggest ten clones account for roughly 4% of the sample. Sample: PBMCs. The receptor set was obtained from a man aged 40-49 years in good health and CMV-seronegative.

CDR3 sequence reads: CASNRGNQETQYF. DNA for the CDR3: TGTGCCAGCAACCGGGGTAACCAAGAGACCCAGTACTTC. The chain links TRBV9 to TRBJ2-5; weak D call: TRBD2 (5 bases). Trimming took off 6 bases at V and 0 bases at J, with 9 bases between the two ends. In germline, CDR1 is SGDLS, CDR2 YYNGEE. The CDR3 consists of 13 residues.

The CDR3 spells CASSQGLAGAEETQYF. The CDR3 region has the DNA TGTGCCAGCAGCCAAGGACTAGCGGGGGCCGAAGAGACCCAGTACTTC. The rearrangement links TRBV7-7 to TRBJ2-5; 13 bases match TRBD2. The V gene's germline CDR1 is SSHAT and CDR2 FNYEAQ (reference sequence). CDR3 length: 16 amino acids. Trimming removed 5 bases from V and 3 bases from J; junction bases left unmatched: 6.

The chain has TRBV7-2 and TRBJ1-1; 8 positions match TRBD1. V lost 5 bases to trimming and J lost 4 bases; unmatched junction nucleotides: 6. Per the germline V gene, CDR1 is SGHTA and CDR2 is FQGNSA. CDR3 size: 14 residues. CDR3 in amino acids: CTSSRQGATTEAFF. In DNA form, the CDR3 reads TGTACCAGCAGCCGCCAGGGGGCAACCACTGAAGCTTTCTTT. The full variable domain, rest sourced from reference TRBV7-2 and TRBJ1-1, is GAGVSQSPSNKVTEKGKDVELRCDPISGHTALYWYRQSLGQGLEFLIYFQGNSAPDKSGLPSDRFSAERTGGSVSTLTIQRTQQEDSAVYLCTSSRQGATTEAFFGQGTRLTVV.

V is TRBV5-5 and J is TRBJ1-4; D gene uncertain. The CDR3 extends over 14 amino acids. Deletions cut 4 bases from V and 7 bases from J, with 14 bases between. CDR1 and CDR2 (germline): SGHKS, YYEKEE (reference sequence). CDR3 sequence (DNA): TGTGCCAGCAGCCGCGGGAGTCTGGGTGAAAAACTGTTTTTT. This codes for CASSRGSLGEKLFF.

This chain links TRBV4-3 with TRBJ2-7; TRBD1 matches at 11 bases. V was clipped by 2 bases and J by 1 base; unmatched bases: 19. Germline V CDR1 and CDR2: LGHNA, YSLEER. The CDR3 sequence is 21 residues long. The DNA for the CDR3 is TGCGCCAGCAGCCAAAACCTTACCCCCCGGGACAGGGGGTACCTATCCTACGAGCAGTACTTC. Translation: CASSQNLTPRDRGYLSYEQYF.

CDR3 DNA sequence: TGCGCCAGCAGTCGAGGCAGCCTCGTGATTATTAGGGAGCAGTACTTC. This translates into CASSRGSLVIIREQYF. The rearrangement links TRBV23-1 to TRBJ2-7, with unresolved D. TRBV23-1 is known as an ORF, though its function is uncertain. The CDR3 totals 16 residues. The V and J ends lost 4 bases and 7 bases respectively, with 23 bases between them.

There are a few counts of this clone. In DNA, the CDR3 is TGTGCCAGCTTAAAGGGGGGGACGCAAGGCTTCGAGCAGTACTTC. It is translated as CASLKGGTQGFEQYF. This rearrangement joins TRBV6-1 to TRBJ2-7, with D possibly matching TRBD2 (7 bases). CDR1 is MNHNS and CDR2 is SASEGT in the germline V gene. V was trimmed by 8 bases and J by 6 bases, leaving 23 bases between them. This CDR3 has 15 residues.

The rearrangement joins TRBV2 to TRBJ2-7; maybe TRBD2 (6 bases). Deletions cut 6 bases from V and 3 bases from J, with 9 bases between. Germline V gene lookup returns CDR1 SNHLY and CDR2 FYNNEI. This CDR3 spans 12 amino acids. In DNA form, the CDR3 reads TGTGCCAGCAGGCGGGGTCTCTACGAGCAGTACTTC. It encodes CASRRGLYEQYF.

The J gene is TRBJ2-5, the V gene TRBV5-6, with TRBD2 matching over 15 bases. The J call may be in error: the DNA end matches TRBJ2-7 better. This CDR3 is 16 amino acids long. The germline CDR1 and CDR2 sequences are SGHDT and YYEEEE. The CDR3 nucleotides read TGTGCCAGCAGCTTGGGGACTAGCGGGGGGGCTGGCGAGCAGTACTTC. Encoded protein: CASSLGTSGGAGEQYF.

The V gene is TRBV10-3, the J gene TRBJ1-6; 7 nucleotides align to TRBD1. The CDR3 extends over 20 amino acids. CDR1 and CDR2 (germline): ENHRY, SYGVKD. After removal of 4 bases from V and 0 bases from J, the junction contained 15 bases not matched to a gene. CDR3 sequence: CAISVGGLHRDSSYNSPLHF. CDR3 in DNA: TGTGCCATCAGTGTAGGTGGTCTGCACCGGGACAGCTCCTATAATTCACCCCTCCACTTT.

The chain links TRBV5-4 to TRBJ2-2, with 14 nucleotides matching TRBD2. This CDR3 is built from 16 residues. Germline CDR1 SGHNT, CDR2 YYREEE (reference sequence). The V segment lost 4 bases and the J segment 6 bases; nucleotides outside the gene matches: 5. CDR3 sequence reads: CASSQGLAGDPGELFF. CDR3 nucleotides: TGTGCCAGCAGCCAGGGACTAGCGGGGGATCCCGGGGAGCTGTTTTTT.

V gene TRBV6-5 combines with J gene TRBJ2-3; no reliable D call. V was trimmed by 6 bases and J by 0 bases, leaving 10 bases between them. The V gene's germline CDR1 is MNHEY and CDR2 SVGAGI. This CDR3 spans 14 amino acids. CDR3 in amino acids: CASRKQISTDTQYF. The CDR3 coding sequence is TGTGCCAGCAGAAAACAAATAAGCACAGATACGCAGTATTTT.

The chain has TRBV2 and TRBJ2-1; 9 positions agree with TRBD2. J gave up 7 bases and V 4 bases, and 5 bases lay outside the gene matches. This CDR3 contains 14 residues. Germline CDR1 is SNHLY and CDR2 is FYNNEI. CDR3: CASSGSGGRNEQFF. CDR3 sequence (DNA): TGTGCCAGCAGTGGTAGCGGGGGAAGGAATGAGCAGTTCTTC.

The chain employs TRBV5-1 and TRBJ1-1; 9 bases are a match to TRBD1. V lost 4 bases, J lost 4 bases, and 14 bases stayed unmatched. This CDR3 is built from 17 residues. Germline V CDR1 and CDR2: SGHRS, YFSETQ. This chain's CDR3 is CASSPLLGDREITEAFF. CDR3 in DNA: TGCGCCAGCAGCCCTCTGTTAGGGGACAGGGAAATCACTGAAGCTTTCTTT.

The chain is built from TRBV5-1 and TRBJ2-7; weak D call: TRBD1 (5 bases). Germline V gene lookup returns CDR1 SGHRS and CDR2 YFSETQ. Trimming stripped 2 bases from V and 5 bases from J, with 14 bases between. The CDR3 is 14 amino acids. The CDR3 is CASSFPGSHNEQYF. DNA for the CDR3: TGCGCCAGCAGCTTCCCAGGGTCCCATAACGAGCAGTACTTC.

The V call is TRBV4-3, the J call TRBJ2-7; 7 bases are a match to TRBD1. From germline, CDR1 is LGHNA and CDR2 YSLEER. The CDR3 sequence is 14 residues long. V shed 3 bases and J 5 bases; nucleotides not matched to a gene: 7. CDR3 DNA sequence: TGCGCCAGCAGCCAGAAGAGGGGGCCCAACGAGCAGTACTTC. Protein sequence: CASSQKRGPNEQYF.

V usage is TRBV27 and J usage is TRBJ2-7; tentative D call: TRBD1 (6 bases). V shed 8 bases and J shed 3 bases, with 11 bases lying between them. Germline values: CDR1 MNHEY, CDR2 SMNVEV (reference sequence). The CDR3 totals 12 residues. DNA for the CDR3: TGTGCCAGCGGGGGACATTTCTACGAGCAGTACTTC. This sequence encodes CASGGHFYEQYF.

Remarks on this clone: The identical CDR3 is also encoded by other nucleotide sequences in the sample. The chain carries TRBV5-1 and TRBJ2-3, with 11 bases identical to TRBD2. CDR1 and CDR2 from the germline V gene are SGHRS and YFSETQ. The CDR3 loop spans 14 amino acids. The ends lost 4 bases at V and 5 bases at J; junction bases unmatched: 3. The CDR3 DNA reads as TGCGCCAGCAGCCCCGGGACTAGCGGAGATACGCAGTATTTT. This sequence encodes CASSPGTSGDTQYF.

The chain joins TRBV9 to TRBJ2-6, with TRBD1 identical over 8 bases. This CDR3 has 19 amino acids. V was clipped by 4 bases and J by 4 bases; unmatched bases: 16. Germline CDR1 and CDR2: SGDLS and YYNGEE. CDR3 amino acids: CASSPQGQGASLGANVLTF. The CDR3, as DNA: TGTGCCAGCAGCCCCCAGGGGCAGGGGGCTTCCCTAGGGGCCAACGTCCTGACTTTC. Drawing the rest from reference TRBV9 and TRBJ2-6, the complete variable domain is DSGVTQTPKHLITATGQRVTLRCSPRSGDLSVYWYQQSLDQGLQFLIQYYNGEERAKGNILERFSAQQFPDLHSELNLSSLELGDSALYFCASSPQGQGASLGANVLTFGAGSRLTVL.

The J gene is TRBJ2-7, the V gene TRBV4-3; D remains unclear. CDR3 size: 14 residues. V was pared by 0 bases and J by 1 base, with 7 bases between. The V gene's germline CDR1 is LGHNA and CDR2 YSLEER. For the CDR3, the DNA is TGCGCCAGCAGCCAAGACCGGAGATCCTACGAGCAGTACTTC. Amino acids: CASSQDRRSYEQYF.

CDR3 nucleotides: TGTGCCACCAGCAGAACTTTCCCAGGGGGCATAGGACACAATGAGCAGTTCTTC. It encodes CATSRTFPGGIGHNEQFF. This rearrangement joins TRBV15 to TRBJ2-1, with 8 bases that match TRBD1. This CDR3 contains 18 residues. V lost 2 bases and J lost 5; bases outside the gene matches: 14. Germline V lookup: CDR1 LNHNV, CDR2 YYDKDF (reference sequence).

The genes are TRBV5-1 and TRBJ2-5; TRBD1 matches 10 bases. V was clipped by 4 bases and J by 4 bases; unmatched bases: 7. The germline CDR1 and CDR2 sequences are SGHRS and YFSETQ. The CDR3 covers 15 residues. In DNA, the CDR3 is TGCGCCAGCAGCAGAAACCGACAGGGGGCAGAGACCCAGTACTTC. Translating it yields CASSRNRQGAETQYF.

The V call is TRBV2, the J call TRBJ2-2, with 10 bases identical to TRBD1. The CDR3 has 14 amino acids. Germline V CDR1 and CDR2: SNHLY, FYNNEI. With V trimmed by 8 bases and J by 2 bases, 2 bases remained unmatched. CDR3 sequence (DNA): TGTGCCAGCGACAGGGGGCCAAACACCGGGGAGCTGTTTTTT. This sequence encodes CASDRGPNTGELFF.

This clone was detected only once. The chain recombines TRBV5-6 with TRBJ1-2; D is perhaps TRBD1 (6 bases). V dropped 6 bases and J dropped 5 bases, with 14 bases sitting between them. Germline V gives CDR1 SGHDT, CDR2 YYEEEE. The CDR3 spans 13 residues. CDR3 sequence (DNA): TGTGCCAGCACTCCAGGGGAGGGGTATGGCTACACCTTC. Translating gives CASTPGEGYGYTF.

This rearrangement joins TRBV28 to TRBJ2-3, with 8 bases aligning to TRBD2. V was clipped by 3 bases and J by 1 base; unmatched bases: 9. The V gene's germline CDR1 is MDHEN and CDR2 SYDVKM. The CDR3 sequence is 17 residues long. The CDR3 nucleotides are TGTGCCAGCAGTTTCCCTAGTCGGGGGGGCCGCACAGATACGCAGTATTTT. This sequence encodes CASSFPSRGGRTDTQYF. Based on the CDR3 plus reference TRBV28 and TRBJ2-3, the full variable domain is DVKVTQSSRYLVKRTGEKVFLECVQDMDHENMFWYRQDPGLGLRLIYFSYDVKMKEKGDIPEGYSVSREKKERFSLILESASTNQTSMYLCASSFPSRGGRTDTQYFGPGTRLTVL.

The chain carries TRBV18 and TRBJ2-7, with D possibly being TRBD1 (5 bases). V lost 6 bases and J 2 bases, leaving 11 bases between the germline ends. The CDR3 is 13 residues long. Germline V gene lookup returns CDR1 KGHSH and CDR2 LQKENI. For the CDR3, the DNA is TGTGCCAGCTCGGAAGACAGAACCTACGAGCAGTACTTC. This sequence encodes CASSEDRTYEQYF.

V usage is TRBV7-3 and J usage is TRBJ2-3; the D gene is possibly TRBD1 (6 bases). The germline V gene has CDR1 SGHTA and CDR2 FQGTGA. The CDR3 consists of 14 residues. Trimming pared 6 bases from V and 6 bases from J, leaving 16 bases between. The DNA of the CDR3 is TGTGCCAGCAGTAGGCAGGGGACGGCGGATACGCAGTATTTT. Translated, it gives CASSRQGTADTQYF.

In its sample, this clone was seen once. The chain uses TRBV7-2 and TRBJ2-2, with D tentatively TRBD2 (6 bases). Germline-derived CDR1 and CDR2 are SGHTA and FQGNSA. CDR3 size: 17 residues. V was shortened by 1 base and J by 1 base, with 13 bases between the two germline ends. The CDR3 DNA reads TGTGCCAGCAGCTTAGGATGGCGGGGCTTGAACACCGGGGAGCTGTTTTTT. Translation: CASSLGWRGLNTGELFF. Based on the CDR3 plus reference TRBV7-2 and TRBJ2-2, the full variable domain is GAGVSQSPSNKVTEKGKDVELRCDPISGHTALYWYRQSLGQGLEFLIYFQGNSAPDKSGLPSDRFSAERTGGSVSTLTIQRTQQEDSAVYLCASSLGWRGLNTGELFFGEGSRLTVL.

V usage is TRBV7-9 and J usage is TRBJ2-7, with 9 bases fitting TRBD1. This CDR3 has 15 residues. J was trimmed by 2 bases and V by 5 bases; bases with no gene match: 7. Germline V gene lookup returns CDR1 SEHNR and CDR2 FQNEAQ (reference sequence). Written as DNA, the CDR3 is TGTGCCAGCAGCGTCCGGGACAGGGATGCCTACGAGCAGTACTTC. Translation: CASSVRDRDAYEQYF.

The V and J genes are TRBV7-2 and TRBJ2-3; no clear D gene. V lost 5 bases, J lost 6 bases, and 15 bases lay in between. CDR1 and CDR2 from the germline V gene are SGHTA and FQGNSA. This CDR3 spans 14 amino acids. CDR3 residues: CASSLSSNPDTQYF. The CDR3 bases are TGTGCCAGCAGCCTCTCTAGTAACCCGGATACGCAGTATTTT.